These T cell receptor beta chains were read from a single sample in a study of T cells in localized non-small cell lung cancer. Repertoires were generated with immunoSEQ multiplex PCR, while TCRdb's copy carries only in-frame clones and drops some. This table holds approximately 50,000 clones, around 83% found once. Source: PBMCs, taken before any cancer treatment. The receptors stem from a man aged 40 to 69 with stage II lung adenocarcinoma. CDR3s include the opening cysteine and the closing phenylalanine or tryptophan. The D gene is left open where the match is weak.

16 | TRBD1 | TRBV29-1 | CSVGGTGGSLRNEQFF
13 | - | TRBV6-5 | CASSYSERVGYTF
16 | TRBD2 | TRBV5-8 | CASSLTGGQLIDTQYF
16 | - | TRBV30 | CAWTPDGGVDWDTQYF
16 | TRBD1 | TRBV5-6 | CASSLRTGTGNQPQHF
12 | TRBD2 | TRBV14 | CASSQRTSLKYF
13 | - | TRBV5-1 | CASSPGSNYGYTF
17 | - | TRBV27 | CASSFYMGGSYNSPLHF
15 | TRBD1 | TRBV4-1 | CASSQTSDRANTIYF
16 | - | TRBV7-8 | CASSSGTTGMNTEAFF
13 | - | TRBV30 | CAWSRQTQETQYF
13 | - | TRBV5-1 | CASSTWGSTEAFF
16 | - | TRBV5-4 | CASSFGRRSGANVLTF
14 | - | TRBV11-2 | CASSLEDLGNEQFF
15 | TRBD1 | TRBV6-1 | CASSEGRQGGREAFF
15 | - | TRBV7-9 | CASSLSRGSNYGYTF
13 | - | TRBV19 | CASSDSSGNTIYF